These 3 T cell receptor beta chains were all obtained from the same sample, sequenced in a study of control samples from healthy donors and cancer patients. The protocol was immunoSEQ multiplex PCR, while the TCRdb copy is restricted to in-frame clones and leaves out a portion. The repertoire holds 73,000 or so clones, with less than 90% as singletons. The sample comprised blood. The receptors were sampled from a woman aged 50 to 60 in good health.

The CDR3: CASSPTSGSGNEQFF. The CDR3 bases are TGTGCCAGCAGCCCGACTAGCGGGAGTGGCAATGAGCAGTTCTTC. The chain links TRBV4-2 to TRBJ2-1; 12 bases are a match to TRBD2. CDR3 size: 15 residues. V shed 4 bases and J 6 bases; nucleotides not matched to a gene: 4. In germline, CDR1 is LGHNA, CDR2 YNFKEQ.

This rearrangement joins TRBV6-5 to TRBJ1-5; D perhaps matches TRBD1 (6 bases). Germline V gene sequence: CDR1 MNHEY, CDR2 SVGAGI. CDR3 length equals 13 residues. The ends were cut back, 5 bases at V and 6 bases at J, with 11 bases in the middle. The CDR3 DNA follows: TGTGCCAGCAGTCTCGAGGGGGGTCAGCCCCAGCATTTT. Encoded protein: CASSLEGGQPQHF.

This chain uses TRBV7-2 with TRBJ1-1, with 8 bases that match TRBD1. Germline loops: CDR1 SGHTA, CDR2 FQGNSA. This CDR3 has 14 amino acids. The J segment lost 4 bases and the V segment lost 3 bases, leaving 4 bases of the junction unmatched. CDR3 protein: CASSFTGGSTEAFF. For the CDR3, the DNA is TGTGCCAGCAGCTTTACAGGGGGGTCCACTGAAGCTTTCTTT.